This TCR beta chain was identified during a study of blood T cell repertoires in COVID-19 (dated by TCRdb to the early 2020s). Study-level background: Samples covering the acute and convalescent phases of COVID-19 were provided by collaborators in the United States, Italy and Spain. Where available, HLA class I and class II types were obtained from metadata supplied by the sample provider rather than from assay-based typing. The prospective study material was composed of cDNA or gDNA derived from T cells, B-cell-depleted T cells, or PBMCs. The samples were drawn from two sources: the first 160 participants of the ongoing ImmuneRACE study, and 1,000 to 1,500 subjects contributed by 6 global collaborators. Deeply sampled blood TCRbeta repertoires from subjects exposed to, actively infected with, or recovered from COVID-19 were included in the dataset. The sample metadata nearly always contained a de-identified subject ID, COVID-19 status, age in years and sex. A freely available public database, intended as a resource for researchers studying the immune response to SARS-CoV-2, is where the repertoires were released. Results and caveats for the whole study, not just this receptor: How much clinical and demographic metadata was included differed by source and by participant, and the metadata was provided uncurated.

The CDR3, cysteine through phenylalanine, is 15 amino acids long. Only the CDR3 DNA is retained, 45 bases long and in frame from the first base. The germline V gene (reference sequence) sets CDR1 to SEHNR and CDR2 to FQNEAQ. Cut back by 1 base and 1 base, the V and J ends lie 10 bases apart. TCRbeta CDR3 regions were amplified from genomic DNA using the immunoSEQ Assay, a bias-controlled multiplex PCR. The original pipeline was this. Within the assay, amplification of reference gene primers was used to estimate how many nucleated cells each sample contained. To quantify the absolute abundance of each unique TCRbeta CDR3 rearrangement, sequence reads were collapsed and filtered. For each sample, productive Simpson clonality was calculated as the square root of Simpson's diversity index across productive rearrangements. TCRdb carries this immuneACCESS record with in-frame sequences only. Its versions omit some clonotypes, under half of them owing to an unresolved V gene in the studies checked, with the rest unexplained. V, J and clone size derive from that table, while D and trimming were established from the DNA sequence. This sample comprises some 200,000 clones, about four fifths of them detected only once. 6% to 7% of the sample rests with the top ten.

Collaborating institutions collected whole blood in K2EDTA tubes following their own protocols. For TCRbeta analysis, collaborators shipped samples as frozen whole blood, isolated PBMCs, or DNA extracted from either of those sample types. On this clone itself: The antigen it recognizes is unknown. No base quality values were provided; no much bigger clone lies one nucleotide off.

The sequencing input was peripheral blood. The clonotype originates from a woman in her 40s with acute or convalescent COVID-19. The chain is made from TRBV7-9 and TRBJ1-1; TRBD1 might be the D gene, on 6 matching bases. The DNA sequence is given as TGTGCCAGCAGCTTAGTCTCGACAGGGAACACTGAAGCTTTCTTT. This codes for CASSLVSTGNTEAFF.